A selection of T cell receptor beta chains follows, all from one sample in a study of CD8 T cells in Susac syndrome. TCRdb reanalysed the immunoSEQ multiplex PCR reads using MiXCR and keeps one entry per CDR3 protein. The sample carries about 130,000 distinct CDR3 sequences, 90% to 95% recorded once. Sequencing input: CD4+ T cells from PBMCs. These receptor sequences come from a human donor in good health. The CDR3 runs from the conserved cysteine through the conserved F or W. The D gene is left open where the match is weak. Clone sizes are given selectively: once, few, many, or a class where the clone is expanded.

V gene	J gene	clone size	D gene	CDR3 DNA	CDR3 protein
TRBV9	TRBJ2-3	-	-	TGTGCCAGCAGCCGCAGCGGAAGAGAGGCAGATACGCAGTATTTT	CASSRSGREADTQYF
TRBV6-5	TRBJ1-2	once	-	TGTGCCAGCAGTTACCGACAGCGCAACTATGGCTACACCTTC	CASSYRQRNYGYTF
TRBV29-1	TRBJ2-5	-	-	TGCAGCGTTGAAGAACAGATTAGAAAGACCCAGTACTTC	CSVEEQIRKTQYF
TRBV5-1	TRBJ2-7	-	-	TGCGCCAGCAGCGCCCAAAACTACGAGCAGTACTTC	CASSAQNYEQYF
TRBV27	TRBJ1-1	-	TRBD1	TGTGCCAGCAGTGAATACAGGGGGGTCACTGAAGCTTTCTTT	CASSEYRGVTEAFF
TRBV7-2	TRBJ2-5	-	-	TGTGCCAGCAGCCCGACTAGGCTTCACGTCCAAGAGACCCAGTACTTC	CASSPTRLHVQETQYF
TRBV6-2/TRBV6-3	TRBJ2-1	-	-	TGTGCCAGCACCGTGCCCCCGGGCGGAACCTACAATGAGCAGTTCTTC	CASTVPPGGTYNEQFF
TRBV5-1	TRBJ2-1	-	TRBD2	TGCGCCAGCCGCCCCGGGACTAGCGTTATCAATGAGCAGTTCTTC	CASRPGTSVINEQFF
TRBV7-2	TRBJ2-7	-	TRBD2	TGTGCCAGCAGCCCTAGCGGTTACTCCTACGAGCAGTACTTC	CASSPSGYSYEQYF
TRBV19	TRBJ1-5	-	TRBD1	TGTGCCAGTAGTAATCCTCCCGGGACAGGGGGCGCGGGCAATCAGCCCCAGCATTTT	CASSNPPGTGGAGNQPQHF
TRBV4-3	TRBJ1-5	-	TRBD1	TGCGCCAGCAGCCGCGGACAGGGGGCGGGTCAGCCCCAGCATTTT	CASSRGQGAGQPQHF
TRBV2	TRBJ2-1	-	-	TGTGCCAGCACAGCGGAAAGCTCCTACAATGAGCAGTTCTTC	CASTAESSYNEQFF
TRBV12-5	TRBJ2-1	-	TRBD2	TGTGCTAGTGGTTTGGTACTTGGGACTAGCCTCAGCACGGCGCAGTTCTTC	CASGLVLGTSLSTAQFF
TRBV2	TRBJ2-6	-	-	TGTGCCAGCAGCGCAGACTCTGGGGCCAACGTCCTGACTTTC	CASSADSGANVLTF
TRBV29-1	TRBJ2-1	-	TRBD1	TGCAGCGCTGCGACCGACAGGGGGCGCGAGGGTGAGCAGTTCTTC	CSAATDRGREGEQFF
TRBV25-1	TRBJ2-1	-	TRBD1	TGTGCCAGCAGTGATTCGACAGGGCGTCACTACAATGAGCAGTTCTTC	CASSDSTGRHYNEQFF
TRBV25-1	TRBJ1-6	-	TRBD1	TGTGCCAGCACCGGCGACAGGGGGAATTCACCCCTCCACTTT	CASTGDRGNSPLHF
TRBV7-2	TRBJ2-1	once	TRBD1	TGTGCCAGCAGCCGGACAGGGCCCTACAATGAGCAGTTCTTC	CASSRTGPYNEQFF
TRBV19	TRBJ2-7	-	-	TGTGCCACCTTAAGGCACAGGGTGGGCTACGAGCAGTACTTC	CATLRHRVGYEQYF
TRBV18	TRBJ1-2	-	-	TGTGCCAGCTCGCAGTCTGAGGATGGCTACACCTTC	CASSQSEDGYTF